This T cell receptor beta chain was sequenced in a study of blood T cell repertoires in COVID-19. On the study more broadly: The samples span acute and convalescent COVID-19 from the United States, Italy and Spain.

Study processing details: Quantification of nucleated cells was approximated via reference gene primer amplification. The data were produced by immunoSEQ multiplex PCR, yet TCRdb's version contains in-frame clones alone and is incomplete. The DNA gave D and trimming, while V, J and clone size come from that table. In the table there are 90,000 to 130,000 clones, approximately 78% of which are singletons. This clone appeared once. The sample was peripheral blood. This sequence was found in a man aged 70-80 years with acute or convalescent COVID-19.

The CDR3 DNA sequence: TGCGCCAGCAGCCAAGGATTCGGGACAGGACTCAATGAGCAGTTCTTC. Protein sequence: CASSQGFGTGLNEQFF. The chain uses TRBV4-1 and TRBJ2-1; 8 bases are shared with TRBD1. Germline CDR1 and CDR2: MGHRA and YSYEKL. V was pared by 1 base and J by 6 bases, with 8 bases of the junction left unmatched. This CDR3 is built from 16 residues.